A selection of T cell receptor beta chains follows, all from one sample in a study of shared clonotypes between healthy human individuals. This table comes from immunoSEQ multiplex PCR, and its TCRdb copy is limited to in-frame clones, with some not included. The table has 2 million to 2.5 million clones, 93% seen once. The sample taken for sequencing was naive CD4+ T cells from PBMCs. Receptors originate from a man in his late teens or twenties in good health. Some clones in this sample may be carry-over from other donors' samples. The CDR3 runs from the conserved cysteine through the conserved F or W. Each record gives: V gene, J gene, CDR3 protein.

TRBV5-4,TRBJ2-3,CASSLVIWREFRTDTQYF
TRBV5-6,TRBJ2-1,CASSFVTYEQFF
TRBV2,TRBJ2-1,CASSTRGEQFF
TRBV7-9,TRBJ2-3,CASSLMGAMETDTQYF
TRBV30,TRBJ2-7,CAWSVQRQLIYEQYF
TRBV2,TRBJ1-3,CASSEGTLTGNTIYF
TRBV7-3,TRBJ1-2,CASSPKDGYGYTF
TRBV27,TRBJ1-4,CASSPPGQTATNEKLFF
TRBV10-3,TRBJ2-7,CAISEARLAGTDEQYF
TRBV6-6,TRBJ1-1,CASSPPRGNAFF
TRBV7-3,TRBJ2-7,CASSSSGSSYEQYF
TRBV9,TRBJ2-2,CASSSRGSNTGELFF
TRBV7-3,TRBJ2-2,CASSLPGGPNTGELFF
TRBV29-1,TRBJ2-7,CSVGGRATYEQYF
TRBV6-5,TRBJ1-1,CASTSTWGTEAFF
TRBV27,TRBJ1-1,CASSSTGGAESTEAFF
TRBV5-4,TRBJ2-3,CASSPAGLATADTQYF
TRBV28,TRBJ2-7,CASWTGTGSSYEQYF
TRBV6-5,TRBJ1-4,CASRPSGAKNEKLFF
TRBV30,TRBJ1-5,CAWSVLDSNQPQHF
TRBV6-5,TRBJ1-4,CASSDRAGNEKLFF
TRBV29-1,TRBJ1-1,CSVRGRGGTEAFF
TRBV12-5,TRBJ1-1,CASGFHRLGQGTKAFF
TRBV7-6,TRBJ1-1,CASSLGARSTEAFF
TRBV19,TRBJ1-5,CASSDHRVNQPQHF
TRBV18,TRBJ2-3,CASSPIPRRSDTQYF
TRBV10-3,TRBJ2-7,CAISAGFNEQYF
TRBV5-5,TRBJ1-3,CASTGGGPLSGNTIYF
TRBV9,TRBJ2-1,CASSAPPYNEQFF
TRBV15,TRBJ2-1,CATSRGTGGNEQFF
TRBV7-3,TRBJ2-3,CASSPSPGAGTDTQYF
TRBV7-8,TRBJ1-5,CASSPKLSPGPQQPQHF
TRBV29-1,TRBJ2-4,CSVGGLAKNIQYF
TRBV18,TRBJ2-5,CASSPRTSGEETQYF
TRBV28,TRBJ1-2,CATSWDRSSGYTF
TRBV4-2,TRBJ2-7,CASSQDFPSRDSLSEQYF
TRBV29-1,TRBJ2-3,CSVSSRDRVLSFASTDTQYF
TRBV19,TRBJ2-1,CASSIGTSGRAIEQFF
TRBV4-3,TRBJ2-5,CASSQETNSVETQYF
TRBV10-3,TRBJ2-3,CAISEYTWGPLNGDTQYF
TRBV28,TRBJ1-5,CASSFLGTGRNQPQHF
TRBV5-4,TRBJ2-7,CASSLDSISYEQYF
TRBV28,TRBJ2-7,CASSLTRNGGNEQYF
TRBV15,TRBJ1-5,CATSGQVLNQPQHF
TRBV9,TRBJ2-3,CASSVGASGSTDTQYF
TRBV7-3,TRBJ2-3,CASSIGRGPDTQYF
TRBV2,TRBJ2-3,CASRIGREGVSTQYF
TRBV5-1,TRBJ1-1,CASSTDRPPNTEAFF
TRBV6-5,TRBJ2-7,CASTRTGGSYEQYF